This TCR beta chain was profiled in a study of CD8+CD57+ T cells in acquired aplastic anemia. Germline V gene lookup returns CDR1 SGHNT and CDR2 YENEEA. Trimming shortened V by 0 bases and J by 10 bases, and 13 bases separated the two germline ends. The CDR3 spans 14 residues. The template for TCR beta VDJ and CDR3 sequence profiling was genomic DNA. One entry per CDR3 protein results from TCRdb running MiXCR on the reads. Of approximately 260,000 distinct CDR3 sequences in the sample, roughly 82% were seen once. Those patients picked for sequencing had displayed CD8+CD57+ cell expansion on flow cytometry.

The sequencing sample was made of sorted CD4+, CD8+, or CD8+CD57+ T cells (not recorded which) from PBMCs. This TCR came from a human donor with aplastic anemia. The V and J genes are TRBV11-3 and TRBJ2-1; possibly TRBD1 for D (5 bases). DNA for the CDR3: TGTGCCAGCAGCTTAGATCTGACAGTTAGGGAGCAGTTCTTC. Its translation is CASSLDLTVREQFF.